The 19 T cell receptor beta chains reported below all come from one sample, sequenced in a study of T cells in Graves' hyperthyroidism and ophthalmopathy. Researchers took RNA transcripts and amplified the TCR beta CDR3 regions from them. First-round RT-PCR targeting the TCR CDR3 was performed with the HTBI primer set. TCRdb passed the multiplex PCR reads through MiXCR, listing each CDR3 protein once. The sample lists under 400,000 distinct CDR3 sequences; 14% were seen once. The sample consisted of blood. Every receptor here comes from an older woman with Graves' hyperthyroidism.

This chain joins TRBV7-9 and TRBJ1-1; D is perhaps TRBD1 (6 bases). This CDR3 has 12 amino acids. Germline assignment: CDR1 SEHNR and CDR2 FQNEAQ (reference sequence). The germline V and J ends were trimmed by 10 bases and 8 bases, with 17 bases remaining between them. The CDR3 reads CATRRGVTEAFF. As DNA, the CDR3 is TGTGCCACCAGGAGGGGGGTAACCGAAGCTTTCTTT.

This clonotype was recorded many times. V is TRBV28 and J is TRBJ1-2; 7 bases fit TRBD1. Germline CDR1 and CDR2: MDHEN and SYDVKM. This CDR3 comprises 14 residues. J was trimmed by 4 bases and V by 4 bases; bases with no gene match: 6. The CDR3 region is CASSSNRGGYGYTF. CDR3 nucleotide sequence: TGTGCCAGCAGTTCCAACAGGGGCGGCTATGGCTACACCTTC.

This clonotype has at least ten counts. This chain links TRBV20-1 with TRBJ2-1; weak D call: TRBD2 (6 bases). The CDR3 spans 13 residues. Germline CDR1 and CDR2: DFQATT and SNEGSKA (reference sequence). V gave up 3 bases and J gave up 10 bases, with 16 bases separating them. Written as DNA, the CDR3 is TGCAGTGCTAGTCTTGGGGGGAACGGCGAGCAGTTCTTC. Amino acids: CSASLGGNGEQFF.

The rearrangement joins TRBV7-9 to TRBJ2-7; 7 bases match TRBD2. This CDR3 has 16 residues. V was pared by 5 bases and J by 2 bases, with 12 bases of the junction left unmatched. Germline loops: CDR1 SEHNR, CDR2 FQNEAQ (reference sequence). The CDR3 DNA sequence: TGTGCCAGCAGCGAACCCGGGAGGTCTAGCACCTACGAGCAGTACTTC. Residues: CASSEPGRSSTYEQYF.

This clonotype was recorded a few times. This chain uses TRBV20-1 with TRBJ2-5; 8 bases agree with TRBD1. Germline lookup yields CDR1 DFQATT and CDR2 SNEGSKA (reference sequence). The V and J ends lost 6 bases and 4 bases, in that order; junction bases with no gene match: 13. The length of the CDR3 is 15 residues. CDR3 region: CSALTGEGVGETQYF. The CDR3 region has the DNA TGCAGTGCCTTGACAGGGGAAGGAGTAGGAGAGACCCAGTACTTC.

This clonotype was detected many times. This chain uses TRBV6-5 with TRBJ2-3, with D hard to call. CDR3 length: 16 residues. Germline V gives CDR1 MNHEY, CDR2 SVGAGI. Trimming stripped 3 bases from V and 2 bases from J, with 15 bases between. As DNA, the CDR3 is TGTGCCAGCAGTTATGGAGCCCGACCCGCCACAGATACGCAGTATTTT. It yields the protein CASSYGARPATDTQYF.

This clonotype was seen ten or more times. The chain uses TRBV28 and TRBJ2-2; 12 nucleotides align to TRBD2. The CDR3 has 18 amino acids. Germline assignment: CDR1 MDHEN and CDR2 SYDVKM. J lost 2 bases, V lost 6 bases, and 10 bases had no gene match. Here the CDR3 DNA reads TGTGCCAGCAGACCTAGCGGGAGGGCGTTAAAAAACACCGGGGAGCTGTTTTTT. Translated, it gives CASRPSGRALKNTGELFF.

This clonotype appeared many times. The chain employs TRBV12-3 or TRBV12-4 and TRBJ2-7, with TRBD1 matching over 7 bases. With V trimmed by 6 bases and J by 3 bases, 11 bases remained unmatched. This CDR3 has 15 residues. The CDR3 nucleotides read TGTGCCAGCAGCCGGGGACAGAGGCCCCTCTACGAGCAGTACTTC. This gives the protein CASSRGQRPLYEQYF.

In its sample, this clonotype was seen many times. The rearrangement joins TRBV15 to TRBJ2-5, with 7 positions matching TRBD1. The junction had 4 bases not matched to a gene; V was cut back by 0 bases and J by 3 bases. This CDR3 comprises 15 residues. CDR1 is LNHNV, CDR2 YYDKDF, per germline (reference sequence). CDR3 in amino acids: CATSREQGFKETQYF. The CDR3 nucleotides are TGTGCCACCAGCAGAGAACAGGGGTTTAAAGAGACCCAGTACTTC.

The chain joins TRBV5-8 to TRBJ1-1; the D is unclear. This CDR3 contains 13 residues. V lost 5 bases and J 0 bases, leaving 8 bases between the germline ends. Germline values: CDR1 SGHTS, CDR2 YDEGEE. CDR3 sequence reads: CASRAGMNTEAFF. DNA for the CDR3: TGTGCCAGCAGGGCTGGGATGAACACTGAAGCTTTCTTT.

As concerns this clonotype: A clone one base away is much larger, so this may be a read error. The chain carries TRBV12-3 or TRBV12-4 and TRBJ1-5, with TRBD1 identical over 8 bases. The CDR3 contains 13 residues. J lost 9 bases, V lost 6 bases, and 7 bases had no gene match. CDR3 in amino acids: CASSQGAGRPQHF. CDR3 bases: TGTGCCAGCAGCCAGGGGGCAGGACGGCCCCAGCATTTT.

This clonotype was seen only a few times. The J gene is TRBJ1-2, the V gene TRBV28; the match to TRBD1 covers 9 bases. The CDR3 contains 13 residues. Trimming cost V 6 bases and J 7 bases; bases outside gene matches: 6. Germline V lookup: CDR1 MDHEN, CDR2 SYDVKM. CDR3 amino acids: CASRQGAGPGYTF. The CDR3 region has the DNA TGTGCCAGCAGACAGGGGGCAGGGCCTGGCTACACCTTC.

In its sample, this clonotype was seen many times. V is TRBV12-5 and J is TRBJ1-2, with no clear D. In germline, CDR1 is LGHNT, CDR2 FRNRAP. V lost 1 base to trimming and J lost 8 bases, with 11 bases between them. The CDR3 has 13 residues. DNA for the CDR3: TGTGCTAGTGGTTTGGGAGGTGCACTCGGCTACACCTTC. Its translation: CASGLGGALGYTF.

This clonotype was counted ten times or more. The chain joins TRBV20-1 to TRBJ2-1; possible D gene TRBD1, 5 bases. Trimming took 2 bases from V and 10 from J, leaving 12 bases between them. Germline values: CDR1 DFQATT, CDR2 SNEGSKA (reference sequence). The CDR3 consists of 12 residues. In DNA, the CDR3 is TGCAGTGCTAGACAGGGAAGTTGGGAGCAGTTCTTC. It specifies CSARQGSWEQFF.

This clonotype was observed at least ten times. The V gene is TRBV10-2, the J gene TRBJ1-2, with TRBD1 matching 9 bases. J gave up 3 bases and V 6 bases, and 8 bases lay outside the gene matches. Germline V gives CDR1 WSHSY, CDR2 SAAADI. This CDR3 spans 15 amino acids. The CDR3 loop is CASREEDRGYYGYTF. CDR3 sequence (DNA): TGCGCCAGCAGAGAAGAGGACAGGGGATACTATGGCTACACCTTC.

In regard to this clonotype: A much larger clone differs by one base, so this may be a read error. V is TRBV12-3 or TRBV12-4 and J is TRBJ2-3, with D perhaps matching TRBD2 (6 bases). Trimming cost V 6 bases and J 5 bases, with 18 bases left between them. CDR3 length: 15 amino acids. The DNA for the CDR3 is TGTGCCAGCAGACCACTAACGGGAGCGGTAGATACGCAGTATTTT. This translates into CASRPLTGAVDTQYF.

The J gene is TRBJ1-2, the V gene TRBV3-1; tentatively, D is TRBD1 (6 bases). The germline gives CDR1 LGHDT, CDR2 YNNKEL (reference sequence). The CDR3 loop spans 14 amino acids. V was cut by 2 bases and J by 8 bases, with 15 bases left in between. CDR3 DNA sequence: TGTGCCAGCAGCCAAACTAACCAGGGGTTGGGCTACACCTTC. Translated, it gives CASSQTNQGLGYTF. Full variable domain (rest looked up from reference TRBV3-1 and TRBJ1-2): DTAVSQTPKYLVTQMGNDKSIKCEQNLGHDTMYWYKQDSKKFLKIMFSYNNKELIINETVPNRFSPKSPDKAHLNLHINSLELGDSAVYFCASSQTNQGLGYTFGSGTRLTVV.

This clonotype has a count of ten or more. The chain combines TRBV5-8 with TRBJ2-1; 12 bases map to TRBD2. With 5 bases clipped from V and 6 bases from J, the junction kept 12 bases outside the gene matches. The CDR3 spans 17 residues. Germline V gives CDR1 SGHTS, CDR2 YDEGEE. CDR3 coding DNA: TGTGCCAGCAGTTTTGCAAGCGGACTAGCGGGATTCAATGAGCAGTTCTTC. Protein sequence: CASSFASGLAGFNEQFF.

This clonotype appeared many times. Written as DNA, the CDR3 is TGTGCCAGCAGTTTAGTTAGAAACAATGAGCAGTTCTTC. It yields the protein CASSLVRNNEQFF. V usage is TRBV6-1 and J usage is TRBJ2-1; D gene ambiguous. The CDR3 is 13 residues long. Germline CDR1 MNHNS, CDR2 SASEGT. V lost 5 bases and J 5 bases, leaving 10 bases between the germline ends.